This TCR beta chain was identified in a study of graft-versus-host responses after intestinal transplantation (dated by TCRdb to about 2021). Background for the entire study: The transplants that recipients got were multivisceral, liver-intestinal, or isolated intestinal. Samples from a few later patients were sequenced in-house on an Illumina MiSeq with MiXCR processing rather than by the commercial service. A cohort of about 25 intestinal transplant recipients, including one retransplant, was enrolled, and 3 patients lacking pretransplant specimens were excluded. All recipients received anti-thymocyte globulin induction followed by maintenance tacrolimus and steroids for approximately 3 years. A peak of at least 4% donor T cells among recipient peripheral blood mononuclear cells was the definition used for donor T cell macrochimerism. After intestinal transplantation, graft-versus-host and host-versus-graft alloreactive T cell clones in the graft, circulation and bone marrow were tracked using bulk TCR-beta CDR3 sequencing. Alloreactive clones were identified by sequencing pre-transplant mixed lymphocyte reaction products and comparing these products with unstimulated pre-transplant donor and recipient T cells.

A note on this clone: This receptor's antigen is unknown. No base quality information exists; no much larger clone differs at one position.

General findings and caveats noted by the study authors: Patients with donor T cell macrochimerism had high GvH to HvG T cell clonal ratios in their allografts. GvH clones were detected in recipient bone marrow, and some appeared earlier in ileal mucosa or blood, consistent with an intestinal mucosal origin. Early after transplant, peak levels of circulating GvH clones were associated with declines in HvG clones. The conclusions were limited by the relatively low number and heterogeneity of the intestinal transplant patients.

The protocol used for the library was the immunoSEQ multiplex PCR assay. In most patients, genomic DNA was isolated using the Qiagen DNeasy Blood and Tissue Kit and sent frozen to Adaptive Biotechnologies for TCR sequencing. For most patients, genomic DNA was subjected to high-throughput TCR-beta CDR3 sequencing by Adaptive Biotechnologies. The source study handled its data this way. TCR sequencing data for more than 15 patients were retrieved from Adaptive's ImmunoSEQ software; a few other patients were processed with MiXCR and VDJtools. To correct CD4 versus CD8 sorting errors, sequences present in both subsets at a frequency ratio below 5:1 were removed. Because the origin of CDR3 nucleotide sequences shared between donor and recipient could not be assigned, those sequences were removed. To count as alloreactive, a clone needed at least 2-fold expansion over unstimulated cells and a minimum CFSE-low frequency of 0.002% (template counts) or 0.001% (read counts). Clones detected in sequenced pre-transplant spleen, lymph node, or MLR CFSE-low populations of the donor or recipient were defined as mappable. Cumulative frequency of alloreactive clones was calculated as a percentage of all sequences weighted by copy number. TCRdb's version of the immuneACCESS table is confined to in-frame rearrangements and falls short of the full clone set. An unresolved V gene accounts for under half of the shortfall where checked; the remainder is of unknown origin. V and J calls and clone size are those listed in that table; D and trimming were worked out from the DNA. This sample comprises approximately 100,000 clones, 87% of them detected only once. The ten largest clones capture 0.7% to 0.9% of the sample.

From the germline V gene (reference sequence), CDR1 is MNHEY and CDR2 is SMNVEV. The CDR3 holds 13 amino acids from the cysteine to the phenylalanine. Of all the DNA, just the CDR3 is kept, 39 bases in frame from base 1. V is cut by 2 bases and J by 6 bases, and the space between the germline ends is 10 bases. The time point label here, explained by the study, means: cells obtained before transplantation from donor or recipient. CD3+CD4+ and CD3+CD8+ populations were FACS-sorted from unstimulated pre-transplant donor and recipient cells taken from spleen or lymph nodes. This specimen consisted of unstimulated CD4+ T cells sorted from spleen or lymph node cells, obtained before intestinal transplant. The source of this sequence is a human donor who received an intestinal transplant. The rearranged chain carries TRBV27 and TRBJ1-1; a weak D assignment points to TRBD1 (5 bases agree). For the CDR3, the sequence is CASSLKGRSEAFF. The DNA sequence is given as TGTGCCAGCAGTTTAAAGGGGAGGTCTGAAGCTTTCTTT.